Listed below are T cell receptor beta chains from one sample, sequenced in a study of T cell repertoires in cytomegalovirus infection. TCRdb re-analysed the reads in MiXCR, keeping a single row per CDR3 protein. The table lists 450,000 to 650,000 distinct CDR3 sequences, about 30% of them singletons, with over 10% in the top ten. Sequencing input: PBMCs. Receptor source: a human donor in good health (CMV status not recorded). Some clones in this sample may be carry-over from other donors' samples. Each CDR3 is given with its conserved first and last residue. The order of the fields is V gene, clone size, D gene, J gene, CDR3 protein, CDR3 DNA. The D gene is left open where the match is weak. The size of a clone is reported for some rows only, either as once, few or many, or as a class for expanded clones.

V: TRBV7-2
size: many
D: .
J: TRBJ1-2
CDR3: CASSLLIRATHYGYTF
DNA: TGTGCCAGCAGCTTATTAATTCGTGCAACGCACTATGGCTACACCTTC

V: TRBV6-2/TRBV6-3
size: few
D: TRBD1
J: TRBJ1-5
CDR3: CASSSRTGGGPQHF
DNA: TGTGCCAGCAGTAGCAGGACAGGGGGCGGGCCCCAGCATTTT

V: TRBV29-1
size: .
D: TRBD1
J: TRBJ1-4
CDR3: CSVGGQAEKLFF
DNA: TGCAGCGTAGGGGGACAGGCTGAAAAACTGTTTTTT

V: TRBV6-2/TRBV6-3
size: .
D: TRBD2
J: TRBJ2-5
CDR3: CASRRLAGVWETQYF
DNA: TGTGCCAGCAGACGACTAGCGGGAGTGTGGGAGACCCAGTACTTC

V: TRBV7-2
size: many
D: .
J: TRBJ1-2
CDR3: CASSSTRNYGYTF
DNA: TGTGCCAGCAGCTCGACGAGGAACTATGGCTACACCTTC

V: TRBV7-3
size: few
D: TRBD2
J: TRBJ2-3
CDR3: CASSLGLAQDTQYF
DNA: TGTGCCAGCAGCCTGGGACTAGCGCAAGATACGCAGTATTTT

V: TRBV18
size: .
D: .
J: TRBJ2-7
CDR3: CASSPPPGGHEQYF
DNA: TGTGCCAGCTCACCGCCACCGGGGGGCCACGAGCAGTACTTC

V: TRBV28
size: few
D: .
J: TRBJ1-5
CDR3: CASSLFTVQRPQHF
DNA: TGTGCCAGCAGTTTATTTACAGTCCAAAGGCCCCAGCATTTT

V: TRBV23-1
size: few
D: TRBD1
J: TRBJ1-5
CDR3: CASSQRGTVGQPQHF
DNA: TGCGCCAGCAGTCAAAGAGGGACAGTAGGACAGCCCCAGCATTTT

V: TRBV6-2/TRBV6-3
size: .
D: TRBD2
J: TRBJ2-2
CDR3: CASSSTGTSYTGELFF
DNA: TGTGCCAGCAGTTCAACCGGGACTAGCTATACCGGGGAGCTGTTTTTT

V: TRBV6-2/TRBV6-3
size: few
D: .
J: TRBJ2-2
CDR3: CASSYLRTGELFF
DNA: TGTGCCAGCAGCTATCTCAGGACCGGGGAGCTGTTTTTT

V: TRBV12-5
size: .
D: .
J: TRBJ2-3
CDR3: CADFGTPTDTQYF
DNA: TGTGCCGATTTCGGGACCCCCACAGATACGCAGTATTTT

V: TRBV7-2
size: .
D: .
J: TRBJ2-7
CDR3: CASSSNPTTSEQYF
DNA: TGTGCCAGCAGCTCCAATCCCACCACCTCCGAGCAGTACTTC

V: TRBV7-9
size: .
D: TRBD2
J: TRBJ2-5
CDR3: CASSLGSLTSAETQYF
DNA: TGTGCCAGCAGCCTCGGATCCCTTACTAGCGCAGAGACCCAGTACTTC

V: TRBV29-1
size: .
D: .
J: TRBJ1-4
CDR3: CSVEPRGNEKLFF
DNA: TGCAGCGTTGAACCCAGGGGTAATGAAAAACTGTTTTTT

V: TRBV12-3/TRBV12-4
size: .
D: .
J: TRBJ2-3
CDR3: CASSLGAGFTGTDTQYF
DNA: TGTGCCAGCAGTTTAGGGGCCGGGTTTACGGGCACAGATACGCAGTATTTT

V: TRBV6-1
size: .
D: TRBD2
J: TRBJ2-1
CDR3: CATILAGGDEQFF
DNA: TGTGCCACCATCCTAGCGGGAGGCGATGAGCAGTTCTTC

V: TRBV12-3/TRBV12-4
size: .
D: .
J: TRBJ1-1
CDR3: CASSPGVRGAFF
DNA: TGTGCCAGCAGTCCAGGGGTAAGGGGAGCTTTCTTT

V: TRBV12-3/TRBV12-4
size: .
D: .
J: TRBJ1-2
CDR3: CASSMTVIYGYTF
DNA: TGTGCCAGCAGCATGACAGTAATCTATGGCTACACCTTC

V: TRBV2
size: many
D: .
J: TRBJ2-7
CDR3: CASSENADPGQYF
DNA: TGTGCCAGCAGTGAGAACGCGGATCCGGGGCAGTACTTC

V: TRBV9
size: once
D: .
J: TRBJ2-2
CDR3: CASSVISRDGELFF
DNA: TGTGCCAGCAGCGTCATAAGCCGGGACGGGGAGCTGTTTTTT

V: TRBV11-2
size: few
D: TRBD1
J: TRBJ1-1
CDR3: CASSLSPGQGIGNTEAFF
DNA: TGTGCCAGCAGCTTATCCCCGGGACAGGGGATCGGAAACACTGAAGCTTTCTTT

V: TRBV12-3/TRBV12-4
size: few
D: TRBD1
J: TRBJ1-2
CDR3: CANDYRDRSLVTF
DNA: TGTGCCAACGACTACCGGGACAGGTCTCTTGTCACCTTC